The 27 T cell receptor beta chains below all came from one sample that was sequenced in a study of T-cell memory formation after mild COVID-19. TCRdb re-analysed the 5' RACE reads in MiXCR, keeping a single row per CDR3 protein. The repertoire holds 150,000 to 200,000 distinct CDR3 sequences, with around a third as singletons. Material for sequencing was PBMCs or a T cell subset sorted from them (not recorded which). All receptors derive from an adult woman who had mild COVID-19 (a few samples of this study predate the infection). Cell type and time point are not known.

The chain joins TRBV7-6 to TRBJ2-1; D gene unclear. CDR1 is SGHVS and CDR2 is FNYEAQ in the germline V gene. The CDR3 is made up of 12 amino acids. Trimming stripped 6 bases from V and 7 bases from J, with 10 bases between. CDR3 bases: TGTGCCAGCAGATTAAACGAGAATGAGCAGTTCTTC. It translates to CASRLNENEQFF.

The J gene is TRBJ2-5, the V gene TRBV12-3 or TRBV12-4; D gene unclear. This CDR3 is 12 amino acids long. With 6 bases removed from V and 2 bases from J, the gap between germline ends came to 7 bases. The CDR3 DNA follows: TGTGCCAGCAGAAACGCACAAGAGACCCAGTACTTC. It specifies CASRNAQETQYF.

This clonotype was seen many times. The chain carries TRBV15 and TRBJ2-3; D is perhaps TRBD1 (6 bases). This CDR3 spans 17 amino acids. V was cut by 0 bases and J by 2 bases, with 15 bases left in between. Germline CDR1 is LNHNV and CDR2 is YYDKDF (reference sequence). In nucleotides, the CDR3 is TGTGCCACCAGCAGAGATCGATTGGGGGCCTCCACAGATACGCAGTATTTT. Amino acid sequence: CATSRDRLGASTDTQYF.

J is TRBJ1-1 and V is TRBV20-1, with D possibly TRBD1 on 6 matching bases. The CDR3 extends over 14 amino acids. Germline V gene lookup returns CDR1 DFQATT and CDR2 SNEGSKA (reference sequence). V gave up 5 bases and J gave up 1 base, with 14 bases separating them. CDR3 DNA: TGCAGTGCTGCTCCGGGACACCGGAACACTGAAGCTTTCTTT. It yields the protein CSAAPGHRNTEAFF.

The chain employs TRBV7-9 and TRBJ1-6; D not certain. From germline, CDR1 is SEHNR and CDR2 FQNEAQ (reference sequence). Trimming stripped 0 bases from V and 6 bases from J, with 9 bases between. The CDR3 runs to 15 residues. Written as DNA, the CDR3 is TGTGCCAGCAGCTTAGCGGCTCGAACTAATTCACCCCTCCACTTT. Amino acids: CASSLAARTNSPLHF.

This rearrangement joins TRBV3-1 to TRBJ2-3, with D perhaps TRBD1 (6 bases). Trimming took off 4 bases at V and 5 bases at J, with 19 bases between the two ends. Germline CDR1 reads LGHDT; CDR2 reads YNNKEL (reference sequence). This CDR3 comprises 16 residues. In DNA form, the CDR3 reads TGTGCCAGCAGCCGCGCCTCGAGGCAGGGGAAAGATACGCAGTATTTT. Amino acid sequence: CASSRASRQGKDTQYF.

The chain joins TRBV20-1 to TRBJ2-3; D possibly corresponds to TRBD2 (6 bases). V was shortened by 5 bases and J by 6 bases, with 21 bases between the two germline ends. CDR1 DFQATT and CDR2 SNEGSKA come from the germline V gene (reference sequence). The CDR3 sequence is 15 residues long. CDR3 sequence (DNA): TGCAGTGCTCCTCAGGCGGGGCCTCAACTGGATACGCAGTATTTT. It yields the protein CSAPQAGPQLDTQYF.

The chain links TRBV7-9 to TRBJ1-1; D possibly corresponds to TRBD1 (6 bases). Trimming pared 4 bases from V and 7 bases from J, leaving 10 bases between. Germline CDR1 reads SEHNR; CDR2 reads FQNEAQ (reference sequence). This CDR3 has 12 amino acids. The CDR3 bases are TGTGCCAGCAGCTCCCGGACAGATGAAGCTTTCTTT. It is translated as CASSSRTDEAFF.

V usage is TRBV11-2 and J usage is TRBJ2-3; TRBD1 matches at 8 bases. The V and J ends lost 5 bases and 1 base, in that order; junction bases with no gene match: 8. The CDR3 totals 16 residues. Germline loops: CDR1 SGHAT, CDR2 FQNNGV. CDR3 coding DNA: TGTGCCAGCAGCCCCCCGCCGACAGGGGGCACAGATACGCAGTATTTT. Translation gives CASSPPPTGGTDTQYF.

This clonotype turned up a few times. The CDR3 spells CAISESGRGGSPLHF. CDR3 nucleotide sequence: TGTGCCATCAGTGAGAGTGGAAGGGGTGGTTCACCCCTCCACTTT. The chain joins TRBV10-3 to TRBJ1-6; maybe TRBD1 (5 bases). The V gene lost 2 bases and the J gene lost 9 bases, with 14 bases spanning the gap. The CDR3 has 15 amino acids. Germline V gene data show CDR1 as ENHRY and CDR2 as SYGVKD.

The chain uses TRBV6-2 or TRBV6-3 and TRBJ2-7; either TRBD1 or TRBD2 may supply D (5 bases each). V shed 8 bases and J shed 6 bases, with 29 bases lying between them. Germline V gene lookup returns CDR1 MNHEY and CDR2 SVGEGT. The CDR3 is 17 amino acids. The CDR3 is CASVSVPRDRPRGEQYF. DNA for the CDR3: TGTGCCAGCGTCTCTGTCCCACGGGATAGACCGAGGGGCGAGCAGTACTTC.

CDR3 bases: TGTGCCATCAGTGACCCCGGGACAGCCTATGGCTACACCTTC. This translates into CAISDPGTAYGYTF. The chain uses TRBV10-3 and TRBJ1-2; 7 nucleotides agree with TRBD1. The CDR3 is made up of 14 amino acids. V lost 3 bases, J lost 4 bases, and 5 bases stayed unmatched. Germline CDR1 is ENHRY and CDR2 is SYGVKD.

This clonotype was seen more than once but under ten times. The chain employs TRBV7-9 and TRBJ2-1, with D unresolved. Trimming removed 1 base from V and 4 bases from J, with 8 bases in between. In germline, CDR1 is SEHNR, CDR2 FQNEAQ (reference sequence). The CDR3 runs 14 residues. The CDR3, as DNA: TGTGCCAGCAGCTTAGGGACGGAGTACAATGAGCAGTTCTTC. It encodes CASSLGTEYNEQFF.

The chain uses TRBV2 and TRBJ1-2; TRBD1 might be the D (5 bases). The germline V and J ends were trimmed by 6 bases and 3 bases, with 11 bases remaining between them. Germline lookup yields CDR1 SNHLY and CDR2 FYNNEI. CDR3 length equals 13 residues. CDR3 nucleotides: TGTGCCAGCAGCCTGGGACCCGACTATGGCTACACCTTC. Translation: CASSLGPDYGYTF.

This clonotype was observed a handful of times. Written as DNA, the CDR3 is TGCAGTGCTAACCACCCGAGGGGGCGAAGTCTTCAGCCCCAGCATTTT. Amino acids: CSANHPRGRSLQPQHF. The rearrangement links TRBV20-1 to TRBJ1-5; the match to TRBD1 covers 7 bases. This CDR3 is 16 amino acids long. The V gene's germline CDR1 is DFQATT and CDR2 SNEGSKA (reference sequence). V was clipped by 4 bases and J by 6 bases; unmatched bases: 15.

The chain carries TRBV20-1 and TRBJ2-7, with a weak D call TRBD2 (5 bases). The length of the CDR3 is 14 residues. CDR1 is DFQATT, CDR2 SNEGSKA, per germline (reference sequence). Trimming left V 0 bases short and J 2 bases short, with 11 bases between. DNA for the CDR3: TGCAGTGCTAGAGAGGGCCCCGGGGCCTACGAGCAGTACTTC. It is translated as CSAREGPGAYEQYF.

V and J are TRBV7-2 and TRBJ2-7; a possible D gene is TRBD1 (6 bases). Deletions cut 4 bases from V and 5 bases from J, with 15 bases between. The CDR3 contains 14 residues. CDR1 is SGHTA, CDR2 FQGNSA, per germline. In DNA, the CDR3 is TGTGCCAGCAGCTGGGGGCGGCAGGGCGACGAGCAGTACTTC. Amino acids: CASSWGRQGDEQYF.

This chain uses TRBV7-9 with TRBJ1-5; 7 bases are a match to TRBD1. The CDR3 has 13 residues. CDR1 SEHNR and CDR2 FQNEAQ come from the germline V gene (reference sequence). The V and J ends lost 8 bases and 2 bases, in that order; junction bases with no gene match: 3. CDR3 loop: CASGTGGNQPQHF. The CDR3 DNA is TGTGCCAGCGGAACAGGGGGCAATCAGCCCCAGCATTTT.

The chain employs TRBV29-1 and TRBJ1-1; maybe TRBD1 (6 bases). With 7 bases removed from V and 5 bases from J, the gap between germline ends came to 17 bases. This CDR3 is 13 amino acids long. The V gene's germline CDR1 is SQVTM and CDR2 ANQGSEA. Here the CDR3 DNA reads TGCAGCGCCCAGGGGCAAGAAGGGACTGAAGCTTTCTTT. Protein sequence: CSAQGQEGTEAFF.

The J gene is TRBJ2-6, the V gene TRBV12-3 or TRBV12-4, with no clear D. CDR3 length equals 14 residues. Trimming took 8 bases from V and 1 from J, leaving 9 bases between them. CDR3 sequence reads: CASRIGSGANVLTF. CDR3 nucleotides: TGTGCCAGCCGAATAGGGTCTGGGGCCAACGTCCTGACTTTC.

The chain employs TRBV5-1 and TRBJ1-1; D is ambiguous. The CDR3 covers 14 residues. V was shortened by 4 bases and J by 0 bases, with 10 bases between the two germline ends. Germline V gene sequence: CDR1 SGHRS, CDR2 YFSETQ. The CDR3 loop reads CASSLVFMNTEAFF. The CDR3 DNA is TGCGCCAGCAGCCTCGTCTTTATGAACACTGAAGCTTTCTTT.

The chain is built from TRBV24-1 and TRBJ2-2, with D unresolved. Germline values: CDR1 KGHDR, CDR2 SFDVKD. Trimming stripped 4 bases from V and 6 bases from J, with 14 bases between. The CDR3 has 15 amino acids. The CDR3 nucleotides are TGTGCCACCAGTGAGGACGGTCTGGGATCCGGGGAGCTGTTTTTT. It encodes CATSEDGLGSGELFF.

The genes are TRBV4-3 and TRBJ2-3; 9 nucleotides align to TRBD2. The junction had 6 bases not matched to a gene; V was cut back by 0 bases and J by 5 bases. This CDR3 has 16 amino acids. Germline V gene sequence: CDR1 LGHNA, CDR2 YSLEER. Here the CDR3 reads CASSQDSGRGLDTQYF. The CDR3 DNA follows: TGCGCCAGCAGCCAAGATAGCGGGAGAGGGTTAGATACGCAGTATTTT.

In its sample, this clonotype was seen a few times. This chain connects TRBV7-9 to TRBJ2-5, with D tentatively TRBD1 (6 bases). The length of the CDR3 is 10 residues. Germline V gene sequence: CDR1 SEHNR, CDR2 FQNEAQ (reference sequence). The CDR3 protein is CSLGGETQYF. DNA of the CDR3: TGTTCCCTAGGGGGAGAGACCCAGTACTTC.

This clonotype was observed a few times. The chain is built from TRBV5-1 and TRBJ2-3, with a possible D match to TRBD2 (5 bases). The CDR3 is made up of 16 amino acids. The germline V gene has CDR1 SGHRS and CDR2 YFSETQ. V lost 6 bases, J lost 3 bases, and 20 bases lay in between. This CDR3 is CASTSGEGGGTDTQYF. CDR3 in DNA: TGCGCCAGCACCTCCGGTGAGGGTGGTGGAACAGATACGCAGTATTTT.

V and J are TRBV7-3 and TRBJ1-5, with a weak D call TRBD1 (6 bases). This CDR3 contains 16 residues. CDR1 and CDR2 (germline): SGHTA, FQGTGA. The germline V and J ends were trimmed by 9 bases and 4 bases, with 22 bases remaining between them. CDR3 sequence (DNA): TGTGCCAGTGGTCTTTTCCGGGGGCAGTATAATCAGCCCCAGCATTTT. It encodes CASGLFRGQYNQPQHF.

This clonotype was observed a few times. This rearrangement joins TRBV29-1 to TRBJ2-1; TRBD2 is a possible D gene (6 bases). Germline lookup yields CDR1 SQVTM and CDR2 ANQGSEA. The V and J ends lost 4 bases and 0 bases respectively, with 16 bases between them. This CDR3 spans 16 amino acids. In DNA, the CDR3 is TGCAGCGTTGTCCACGCGGGGTTTGACTCCTACAATGAGCAGTTCTTC. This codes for CSVVHAGFDSYNEQFF.